One and the same sample provided the 22 T cell receptor beta chains below, sequenced in a study of blood T cell repertoires in COVID-19. Data came from immunoSEQ multiplex PCR; TCRdb stores just in-frame clones and leaves some out. The data show more than 300,000 clones, with around four fifths seen just once and around 5.1% held by the top ten. Sequencing used PBMCs or T cells enriched from blood (not recorded which). The receptors originated from a woman aged 50 to 65 who had recovered from COVID-19.

The V gene is TRBV6-1, the J gene TRBJ1-4; D possibly corresponds to TRBD1 (5 bases). The V gene lost 2 bases and the J gene lost 8 bases, with 12 bases spanning the gap. CDR3 length: 14 residues. Germline CDR1 and CDR2: MNHNS and SASEGT. CDR3 bases: TGTGCCAGCAGTGAAATGAGGCGGGGGGAAAAACTGTTTTTT. This encodes CASSEMRRGEKLFF.

This chain joins TRBV15 and TRBJ2-1, with D possibly being TRBD2 (7 bases). Trimming took off 4 bases at V and 10 bases at J, with 23 bases between the two ends. This CDR3 comprises 16 residues. In germline, CDR1 is LNHNV, CDR2 YYDKDF (reference sequence). CDR3 coding DNA: TGTGCCACCAGCAAACCACTGGGCGGGGGCTGGGGAGAGCAGTTCTTC. Protein product: CATSKPLGGGWGEQFF. Variable domain in full (rest from reference TRBV15 and TRBJ2-1): DAMVIQNPRYQVTQFGKPVTLSCSQTLNHNVMYWYQQKSSQAPKLLFHYYDKDFNNEADTPDNFQSRRPNTSFCFLDIRSPGLGDTAMYLCATSKPLGGGWGEQFFGPGTRLTVL.

The rearrangement uses TRBV6-5 and TRBJ1-6; D remains ambiguous. In germline, CDR1 is MNHEY, CDR2 SVGAGI. The V end lost 6 bases, the J end lost 7 bases, and 16 bases lay between the germline ends. This CDR3 region has 15 residues. CDR3 sequence (DNA): TGTGCCAGCAGGAACCCGACGGCGGGGAATTCACCCCTCCACTTT. It is translated as CASRNPTAGNSPLHF.

This clone was seen once. The chain joins TRBV7-2 to TRBJ2-1; D is uncertain. Per germline, CDR1 SGHTA and CDR2 FQGNSA. V was pared by 2 bases and J by 0 bases, with 11 bases between. The CDR3 runs to 16 residues. This chain's CDR3 is CASSLSGPSSYNEQFF. CDR3 nucleotide sequence: TGTGCCAGCAGCTTAAGTGGCCCGTCCTCCTACAATGAGCAGTTCTTC.

A remark on this clone: Within the sample, other DNA sequences also encode this same CDR3. V is TRBV25-1 and J is TRBJ1-5; no firm D call. Germline CDR1 MGHDK, CDR2 SYGVNS. The CDR3 length is 12 residues. V lost 6 bases and J lost 4, with 7 bases in between. CDR3 DNA: TGTGCCAGCAGAAGAGGGAATCAGCCCCAGCATTTT. This gives the protein CASRRGNQPQHF.

By share, this clone counts as medium-sized. The V gene is TRBV6-4, the J gene TRBJ1-1; 8 bases line up with TRBD1. The CDR3 is 14 residues long. Germline V gives CDR1 MRHNA, CDR2 SNTAGT. The V segment lost 8 bases and the J segment 4 bases; nucleotides outside the gene matches: 9. CDR3 DNA: TGTGCCAGCTCCCCAGGGGGCGCGAGCACTGAAGCTTTCTTT. Protein product: CASSPGGASTEAFF.

This chain joins TRBV11-3 and TRBJ2-3; the D gene is possibly TRBD1 (6 bases). The germline CDR1 and CDR2 sequences are SGHNT and YENEEA. The CDR3 runs to 19 residues. With 2 bases removed from V and 3 bases from J, the gap between germline ends came to 24 bases. The CDR3, as DNA: TGTGCCAGCAGCTTACCCTGGGGTGACAGGAAGAACCCTACAGATACGCAGTATTTT. This encodes CASSLPWGDRKNPTDTQYF.

This clone was recorded only once. The J gene is TRBJ1-4, the V gene TRBV6-5; the D is unclear. CDR1 is MNHEY and CDR2 is SVGAGI in the germline V gene. The CDR3 consists of 13 residues. The germline V and J ends were trimmed by 6 bases and 7 bases, with 12 bases remaining between them. CDR3 loop: CASSSRESEKLFF. Written as DNA, the CDR3 is TGTGCCAGCAGCTCCCGCGAGTCTGAAAAACTGTTTTTT.

V and J are TRBV9 and TRBJ1-1; 8 nucleotides match TRBD1. The CDR3 extends over 15 amino acids. In germline, CDR1 is SGDLS, CDR2 YYNGEE. The V and J ends lost 3 bases and 1 base, in that order; junction bases with no gene match: 5. CDR3 in DNA: TGTGCCAGCAGCGCCAGGGGGCGAGAGAACACTGAAGCTTTCTTT. Translated: CASSARGRENTEAFF.

V gene TRBV5-4 combines with J gene TRBJ2-5; TRBD2 matches at 11 bases. The CDR3 has 15 amino acids. Trimming cost V 2 bases and J 2 bases; bases outside gene matches: 2. The germline V gene encodes CDR1 SGHNT and CDR2 YYREEE (reference sequence). The CDR3 sequence is CASSFRLAGQETQYF. For the CDR3, the DNA is TGTGCCAGCAGCTTCCGACTAGCGGGACAAGAGACCCAGTACTTC.

The chain has TRBV29-1 and TRBJ2-5; TRBD2 agrees at 7 bases. This CDR3 is built from 13 residues. Germline V gene data show CDR1 as SQVTM and CDR2 as ANQGSEA. V trimming: 3 bases; J trimming: 2 bases; junction bases outside the gene matches: 3. The CDR3 spells CSVEVGGQETQYF. The CDR3 coding sequence is TGCAGCGTTGAGGTCGGGGGGCAAGAGACCCAGTACTTC.

The genes are TRBV9 and TRBJ1-2; possibly TRBD1 for D (5 bases). CDR1 is SGDLS, CDR2 YYNGEE, per germline. The CDR3 covers 14 residues. V shed 4 bases and J shed 7 bases, with 17 bases lying between them. The CDR3 DNA follows: TGTGCCAGCAGCAAAGTGCCAGGGAGGGGTGGCTACACCTTC. Protein product: CASSKVPGRGGYTF.

The chain is built from TRBV9 and TRBJ2-5; TRBD2 aligns across 7 bases. Germline V lookup: CDR1 SGDLS, CDR2 YYNGEE. J gave up 2 bases and V 4 bases, and 5 bases lay outside the gene matches. This CDR3 spans 14 amino acids. CDR3 bases: TGTGCCAGCAGCACCTCGGGACTACAAGAGACCCAGTACTTC. Protein product: CASSTSGLQETQYF. The full variable domain, rest sourced from reference TRBV9 and TRBJ2-5, is DSGVTQTPKHLITATGQRVTLRCSPRSGDLSVYWYQQSLDQGLQFLIQYYNGEERAKGNILERFSAQQFPDLHSELNLSSLELGDSALYFCASSTSGLQETQYFGPGTRLLVL.

The rearrangement joins TRBV5-4 to TRBJ1-1; no firm D call. Per germline, CDR1 SGHNT and CDR2 YYREEE (reference sequence). The CDR3 length is 13 residues. The V gene lost 2 bases and the J gene lost 2 bases, with 7 bases spanning the gap. CDR3 in DNA: TGTGCCAGCAGCTTTGAGATCAACACTGAAGCTTTCTTT. Residues: CASSFEINTEAFF. The full variable domain, with the rest looked up from reference TRBV5-4 and TRBJ1-1, is ETGVTQSPTHLIKTRGQQVTLRCSSQSGHNTVSWYQQALGQGPQFIFQYYREEENGRGNFPPRFSGLQFPNYSSELNVNALELDDSALYLCASSFEINTEAFFGQGTRLTVV.

Here the CDR3 reads CASSLDDRETQYF. The CDR3 coding sequence is TGTGCCAGCAGCTTAGATGACAGGGAGACCCAGTACTTC. The rearrangement uses TRBV7-9 and TRBJ2-5; D may be TRBD1 (6 bases). V gave up 1 base and J gave up 5 bases, with 8 bases separating them. This CDR3 contains 13 residues. The V gene's germline CDR1 is SEHNR and CDR2 FQNEAQ (reference sequence).

The V gene is TRBV19, the J gene TRBJ1-5; 8 bases agree with TRBD1. The CDR3 has 15 amino acids. CDR1 is LNHDA, CDR2 SQIVND, per germline (reference sequence). Trimming at V came to 7 bases and at J to 2 bases, leaving 7 bases not matched to a gene. The CDR3 is CASTYTGGGNQPQHF. The DNA of the CDR3 is TGTGCCAGTACCTACACAGGGGGTGGCAATCAGCCCCAGCATTTT. The full variable domain, its missing parts supplied by reference TRBV19 and TRBJ1-5, is DGGITQSPKYLFRKEGQNVTLSCEQNLNHDAMYWYRQDPGQGLRLIYYSQIVNDFQKGDIAEGYSVSREKKESFPLTVTSAQKNPTAFYLCASTYTGGGNQPQHFGDGTRLSIL.

The V and J genes are TRBV6-2 or TRBV6-3 and TRBJ2-7, with TRBD2 matching over 8 bases. Germline V lookup: CDR1 MNHEY, CDR2 SVGEGT. The CDR3 contains 16 residues. With 3 bases clipped from V and 3 bases from J, the junction kept 10 bases outside the gene matches. CDR3 in amino acids: CASSYQVREGRYEQYF. Written as DNA, the CDR3 is TGTGCCAGCAGTTATCAGGTCCGGGAGGGCCGCTACGAGCAGTACTTC.

The chain links TRBV28 to TRBJ2-5; TRBD2 might be the D (7 bases). Trimming pared 10 bases from V and 3 bases from J, leaving 15 bases between. This CDR3 region has 13 residues. Germline CDR1 is MDHEN and CDR2 is SYDVKM. The CDR3 coding sequence is TGTGCCACCCTTGAGGGGGGGGAAGAGACCCAGTACTTC. Encoded protein: CATLEGGEETQYF.

This rearrangement joins TRBV3-1 (or the pseudogene TRBV3-2) to TRBJ1-2; D possibly corresponds to TRBD1 (5 bases). This CDR3 region has 11 residues. The germline CDR1 and CDR2 sequences are LGHDT and YNNKEL (reference sequence). V was cut by 8 bases and J by 6 bases, with 10 bases left in between. This CDR3 is CASSGGHGYTF. DNA of the CDR3: TGTGCCAGCTCCGGGGGACATGGCTACACCTTC.

The chain combines TRBV9 with TRBJ2-2, with TRBD2 matching over 7 bases. Per germline, CDR1 SGDLS and CDR2 YYNGEE. The CDR3 spans 15 residues. Trimming removed 0 bases from V and 3 bases from J; junction bases left unmatched: 2. CDR3 DNA sequence: TGTGCCAGCAGCGTAGTGGGGGGGGACACCGGGGAGCTGTTTTTT. The encoded protein is CASSVVGGDTGELFF.

The chain couples TRBV2 to TRBJ2-1, with 8 nucleotides matching TRBD2. The length of the CDR3 is 15 residues. Germline V CDR1 and CDR2: SNHLY, FYNNEI. The junction had 5 bases not matched to a gene; V was cut back by 3 bases and J by 4 bases. CDR3 coding DNA: TGTGCCAGCAGTGACTGGGCTAGCGGGTACAATGAGCAGTTCTTC. This sequence encodes CASSDWASGYNEQFF.

The genes are TRBV4-1 and TRBJ2-1, with D tentatively TRBD1 (6 bases). Germline V gene data show CDR1 as MGHRA and CDR2 as YSYEKL. V was clipped by 2 bases and J by 0 bases, with 8 bases between them. The CDR3 runs 15 residues. CDR3: CASSQQDSSYNEQFF. For the CDR3, the DNA is TGCGCCAGCAGCCAACAGGACAGCTCCTACAATGAGCAGTTCTTC.